These 31 T cell receptor beta chains share one sample of origin, sequenced in a study of T cell repertoires in cytomegalovirus infection. MiXCR was run by TCRdb on the reads, yielding one entry per CDR3 protein. This sample carries over 150,000 distinct CDR3 sequences, around an eighth of them seen once, and the ten largest clones take around 27%. Source material: PBMCs. Receptors were obtained from a human donor in good health (CMV status not recorded). Some clones in this sample may be carry-over from other donors' samples.

The rearrangement uses TRBV4-1 and TRBJ1-1, with unresolved D. Germline CDR1 reads MGHRA; CDR2 reads YSYEKL. Trimming took 6 bases from V and 0 from J, leaving 11 bases between them. This CDR3 is 14 amino acids long. CDR3 DNA: TGCGCCAGCAGGAGAACAGCAATGAACACTGAAGCTTTCTTT. Its protein product is CASRRTAMNTEAFF.

This chain joins TRBV19 and TRBJ1-5, with D hard to call. CDR3 length: 15 residues. CDR1 LNHDA and CDR2 SQIVND come from the germline V gene (reference sequence). V lost 5 bases to trimming and J lost 10 bases, with 21 bases between them. The CDR3 DNA is TGTGCCAGTAGTTTCAATTCAGCCGGGAAGGCTCCCCAGCATTTT. As protein: CASSFNSAGKAPQHF.

This clonotype was observed many times. The chain uses TRBV6-2 or TRBV6-3 and TRBJ2-1, with no clear D. The CDR3 runs to 13 residues. V lost 0 bases, J lost 7 bases, and 7 bases lay in between. Germline CDR1 reads MNHEY; CDR2 reads SVGEGT. The CDR3 sequence is CASSYSRGNEQFF. For the CDR3, the DNA is TGTGCCAGCAGTTACTCCAGAGGAAATGAGCAGTTCTTC.

This clonotype appeared many times. V usage is TRBV19 and J usage is TRBJ1-5; the D gene is possibly TRBD1 (5 bases). The CDR3 consists of 13 residues. Germline-derived CDR1 and CDR2 are LNHDA and SQIVND (reference sequence). V lost 8 bases and J lost 0, with 8 bases in between. This CDR3 is CASDSYSNQPQHF. CDR3 bases: TGTGCCAGTGACAGTTATAGCAATCAGCCCCAGCATTTT.

At least ten counts were recorded for this clonotype. An end of the junction differs from the germline gene, which may be a read error. The chain combines TRBV2 with TRBJ2-1; weak D call: TRBD2 (5 bases). This CDR3 is built from 14 residues. Germline lookup yields CDR1 SNHLY and CDR2 FYNNEI. CDR3 residues: CASSPAAPYHEQFF. The CDR3 coding sequence is TGTGCCAGCTCCCCAGCGGCTCCCTACCATGAGCAGTTCTTC.

This clonotype was seen repeatedly, ten times or more. The V gene is TRBV7-2, the J gene TRBJ2-4, with D hard to call. CDR3 length equals 13 residues. V was clipped by 4 bases and J by 13 bases, with 17 bases between them. The V gene's germline CDR1 is SGHTA and CDR2 FQGNSA. This CDR3 reads CASSSGASFLQYF. CDR3 DNA: TGTGCCAGCAGCTCTGGCGCCTCCTTTCTCCAGTACTTC.

This clonotype was counted many times. CDR3 DNA: TGCGCCAGCAGCGCCGAATCTCTGAACACCGGGGAGCTGTTTTTT. Protein sequence: CASSAESLNTGELFF. The chain has TRBV4-3 and TRBJ2-2, with D unclear. V lost 5 bases and J 1 base, leaving 11 bases between the germline ends. Germline V lookup: CDR1 LGHNA, CDR2 YSLEER. The CDR3 has 15 residues.

The CDR3 protein is CASSDSSLPGETQYF. The CDR3 DNA reads TGTGCCAGCAGTGACTCAAGCCTCCCGGGGGAGACCCAGTACTTC. This chain links TRBV2 with TRBJ2-5; maybe TRBD2 (5 bases). The CDR3 runs 15 residues. Between the trimmed V and J ends, which lost 3 bases and 5 bases, there was a span of 16 bases. Germline lookup yields CDR1 SNHLY and CDR2 FYNNEI. Full variable domain (rest looked up from reference TRBV2 and TRBJ2-5): EPEVTQTPSHQVTQMGQEVILRCVPISNHLYFYWYRQILGQKVEFLVSFYNNEISEKSEIFDDQFSVERPDGSNFTLKIRSTKLEDSAMYFCASSDSSLPGETQYFGPGTRLLVL.

The rearrangement links TRBV7-9 to TRBJ1-2, with TRBD1 as a possible D gene (6 bases). The V and J ends lost 4 bases and 7 bases respectively, with 13 bases between them. Germline V gives CDR1 SEHNR, CDR2 FQNEAQ (reference sequence). CDR3 size: 13 residues. The CDR3 DNA is TGTGCCAGCAGCTGGGGGACATTTACTGGCTACACCTTC. Protein product: CASSWGTFTGYTF.

This clonotype was seen ten or more times. V usage is TRBV11-3 and J usage is TRBJ2-1, with 7 bases that match TRBD2. Trimming removed 5 bases from V and 2 bases from J; junction bases left unmatched: 6. This CDR3 region has 15 residues. CDR1 is SGHNT and CDR2 is YENEEA in the germline V gene. CDR3 residues: CASSPGTTTYNEQFF. The CDR3 nucleotides read TGTGCCAGCAGCCCCGGGACTACGACCTACAATGAGCAGTTCTTC.

This clonotype occurred many times. The chain links TRBV7-2 to TRBJ1-2; D call uncertain. Germline loops: CDR1 SGHTA, CDR2 FQGNSA. V shed 8 bases and J shed 2 bases, with 12 bases lying between them. The CDR3 contains 13 residues. The CDR3: CASVKSNNYGYTF. The CDR3 DNA sequence: TGTGCCAGCGTGAAGAGCAACAACTATGGCTACACCTTC.

A few counts support this clonotype. The CDR3 loop is CAIRAGTGGSVYGYTF. For the CDR3, the DNA is TGTGCCATCAGAGCAGGGACAGGGGGCTCTGTCTATGGCTACACCTTC. The chain combines TRBV10-3 with TRBJ1-2; 12 bases align to TRBD1. CDR3 size: 16 residues. Germline loops: CDR1 ENHRY, CDR2 SYGVKD. Trimming at V came to 6 bases and at J to 4 bases, leaving 9 bases not matched to a gene.

In this sample, this clonotype turned up many times. The DNA of the CDR3 is TGTGCCAGTAGTATGGTTCCACTGGGCGGGAGTTACAATGAGCAGTTCTTC. Protein product: CASSMVPLGGSYNEQFF. The genes are TRBV19 and TRBJ2-1, with TRBD2 identical over 7 bases. V lost 3 bases, J lost 4 bases, and 12 bases stayed unmatched. This CDR3 is 17 amino acids long. CDR1 is LNHDA and CDR2 is SQIVND in the germline V gene (reference sequence).

This clonotype showed up just a few times. The V and J genes are TRBV7-3 and TRBJ2-1, with 7 bases that match TRBD2. J was trimmed by 2 bases and V by 3 bases; bases with no gene match: 4. The CDR3 has 15 residues. Per germline, CDR1 SGHTA and CDR2 FQGTGA. CDR3 in amino acids: CASSFGLVTYNEQFF. The CDR3 DNA follows: TGTGCCAGCAGCTTTGGACTAGTGACCTACAATGAGCAGTTCTTC.

The V and J genes are TRBV28 and TRBJ1-2; D remains unclear. Germline V gene data show CDR1 as MDHEN and CDR2 as SYDVKM. The germline V and J ends were trimmed by 11 bases and 4 bases, with 11 bases remaining between them. CDR3 length: 11 residues. The CDR3 coding sequence is TGTGCCCTCAAGGGTGGCTATGGCTACACCTTC. Amino acids: CALKGGYGYTF.

The genes are TRBV29-1 and TRBJ1-3; TRBD1 matches 10 bases. Germline CDR1 is SQVTM and CDR2 is ANQGSEA. Losses at the gene ends were 6 bases for V and 4 bases for J; bases not matched to a gene: 6. CDR3 size: 14 residues. DNA for the CDR3: TGCAGCGTGAGGACAGGGGGAGTAGGAAACACCATATATTTT. It encodes CSVRTGGVGNTIYF.

The V and J genes are TRBV29-1 and TRBJ1-2; D gene unclear. CDR1 and CDR2 (germline): SQVTM, ANQGSEA. CDR3 length: 15 residues. V was clipped by 4 bases and J by 2 bases, with 17 bases between them. CDR3: CSVAVIGLPNYGYTF. The DNA for the CDR3 is TGCAGCGTTGCCGTTATCGGACTTCCAAACTATGGCTACACCTTC.

This clonotype has ten or more counts. This chain uses TRBV7-2 with TRBJ1-4; 8 bases are shared with TRBD1. Trimming removed 3 bases from V and 2 bases from J; junction bases left unmatched: 20. The CDR3 consists of 21 residues. The germline CDR1 and CDR2 sequences are SGHTA and FQGNSA. The CDR3 reads CASSFSYPGTGKGGTNEKLFF. Written as DNA, the CDR3 is TGTGCCAGCAGCTTTTCTTACCCCGGGACAGGAAAAGGTGGTACTAATGAAAAACTGTTTTTT.

A few counts support this clonotype. The V and J genes are TRBV28 and TRBJ2-5; D is unclear. Trimming took 8 bases from V and 7 from J, leaving 14 bases between them. Germline CDR1 reads MDHEN; CDR2 reads SYDVKM. This CDR3 region has 12 residues. The CDR3 sequence is CASFGQVGTQYF. In DNA form, the CDR3 reads TGTGCCAGCTTCGGGCAGGTCGGGACCCAGTACTTC.

V and J are TRBV6-2 or TRBV6-3 and TRBJ2-3; the match to TRBD2 covers 10 bases. Per germline, CDR1 MNHEY and CDR2 SVGEGT. The CDR3 sequence is 15 residues long. V lost 9 bases, J lost 4 bases, and 10 bases stayed unmatched. CDR3 bases: TGTGCCAGTTCTCGGGTTCTAGCGGGGGCAGATACGCAGTATTTT. Residues: CASSRVLAGADTQYF.

This clonotype was found a few times. V gene TRBV6-5 combines with J gene TRBJ2-2; 7 nucleotides line up with TRBD1. The V segment lost 2 bases and the J segment 4 bases; nucleotides outside the gene matches: 1. The CDR3 is 14 amino acids. The germline V gene has CDR1 MNHEY and CDR2 SVGAGI. CDR3: CASSYPGGTGELFF. CDR3 in DNA: TGTGCCAGCAGTTACCCAGGGGGCACCGGGGAGCTGTTTTTT.

This clonotype was observed at least ten times. The gene calls are TRBV7-9 and TRBJ1-2; no firm D call. V dropped 1 base and J dropped 4 bases, with 4 bases sitting between them. Looked up from germline, CDR1 is SEHNR and CDR2 is FQNEAQ (reference sequence). The CDR3 covers 12 residues. DNA for the CDR3: TGTGCCAGCAGCTTAGATGCCTATGGCTACACCTTC. This sequence encodes CASSLDAYGYTF. The full variable domain, rest sourced from reference TRBV7-9 and TRBJ1-2, is DTGVSQNPRHKITKRGQNVTFRCDPISEHNRLYWYRQTLGQGPEFLTYFQNEAQLEKSRLLSDRFSAERPKGSFSTLEIQRTEQGDSAMYLCASSLDAYGYTFGSGTRLTVV.

This clonotype was found a few times. The chain links TRBV10-3 to TRBJ1-5; no reliable D call. The CDR3 spans 15 residues. CDR1 and CDR2 from the germline V gene are ENHRY and SYGVKD. Between the trimmed V and J ends, which lost 6 bases and 4 bases, there was a span of 16 bases. CDR3 sequence: CAISPGRSSNQPQHF. The CDR3 DNA sequence: TGTGCCATCAGCCCTGGACGGAGTTCTAATCAGCCCCAGCATTTT.

This clonotype was counted ten times or more. The genes are TRBV5-5 and TRBJ1-2; D possibly corresponds to TRBD1 (5 bases). From germline, CDR1 is SGHKS and CDR2 YYEKEE (reference sequence). The V gene lost 4 bases and the J gene lost 6 bases, with 19 bases spanning the gap. The CDR3 contains 15 residues. The CDR3 nucleotides read TGTGCCAGCAGCCTGCCGGGGGTCACGGGTAATGGCTACACCTTC. This encodes CASSLPGVTGNGYTF. The full variable domain, completed using reference TRBV5-5 and TRBJ1-2, is DAGVTQSPTHLIKTRGQQVTLRCSPISGHKSVSWYQQVLGQGPQFIFQYYEKEERGRGNFPDRFSARQFPNYSSELNVNALLLGDSALYLCASSLPGVTGNGYTFGSGTRLTVV.

This CDR3 is CASGLRGQTTNEKLFF. The CDR3 nucleotides are TGTGCCAGCGGTTTGAGGGGGCAAACAACTAATGAAAAACTGTTTTTT. The rearrangement links TRBV7-9 to TRBJ1-4, with 7 bases fitting TRBD1. The CDR3 runs to 16 residues. The germline CDR1 and CDR2 sequences are SEHNR and FQNEAQ (reference sequence). V lost 8 bases and J lost 0; bases outside the gene matches: 9.

J is TRBJ1-1 and V is TRBV4-2, with TRBD1 matching 9 bases. Germline assignment: CDR1 LGHNA and CDR2 YNFKEQ. CDR3 length: 13 residues. V was clipped by 1 base and J by 8 bases; unmatched bases: 2. The CDR3 coding sequence is TGTGCCAGCAGCCAAGGGACAGGGGTAGAAGCTTTCTTT. This translates into CASSQGTGVEAFF.

This clonotype was detected a few times. The chain recombines TRBV20-1 with TRBJ2-3; D may be TRBD2 (5 bases). Germline V gene lookup returns CDR1 DFQATT and CDR2 SNEGSKA (reference sequence). CDR3 size: 13 residues. The V and J ends lost 6 bases and 2 bases respectively, with 12 bases between them. CDR3 nucleotides: TGCAGTGCCCCTGGAGCGGTCACAGATACGCAGTATTTT. It codes for CSAPGAVTDTQYF.

This clonotype was counted at least ten times. The CDR3 DNA sequence: TGTGCCAGCAGCTTAAGCACGGGCTACGAGCAGTACTTC. It is translated as CASSLSTGYEQYF. This chain connects TRBV11-2 to TRBJ2-7; unclear D gene. Per the germline V gene, CDR1 is SGHAT and CDR2 is FQNNGV. The V end lost 2 bases, the J end lost 3 bases, and 8 bases lay between the germline ends. The CDR3 extends over 13 amino acids.

This clonotype was counted many times. The V gene is TRBV6-1, the J gene TRBJ1-1; D remains unclear. Germline CDR1 reads MNHNS; CDR2 reads SASEGT. V lost 3 bases, J lost 5 bases, and 4 bases lay in between. The CDR3 totals 11 residues. The CDR3 region has the DNA TGTGCCAGCAGTGAGGAGACTGAAGCTTTCTTT. Translated: CASSEETEAFF.

This clonotype showed up many times. A read error may produce the germline difference seen at one junction end. The chain has TRBV7-3 and TRBJ2-1, with 7 nucleotides matching TRBD1. Germline loops: CDR1 SGHTA, CDR2 FQGTGA. The CDR3 is made up of 12 amino acids. The CDR3 DNA follows: TGTGCCAGCAGCTTAATTAGGGGACAGCCAATTTTC. Translated, it gives CASSLIRGQPIF.

The chain couples TRBV24-1 to TRBJ2-2; 7 bases fit TRBD2. This CDR3 spans 17 amino acids. The germline gives CDR1 KGHDR, CDR2 SFDVKD. V was pared by 0 bases and J by 6 bases, with 9 bases of the junction left unmatched. In nucleotides, the CDR3 is TGTGCCACCAGTGATTTGTCGGGACTACGTGTGGCCGGGGAGCTGTTTTTT. Translated, it gives CATSDLSGLRVAGELFF.